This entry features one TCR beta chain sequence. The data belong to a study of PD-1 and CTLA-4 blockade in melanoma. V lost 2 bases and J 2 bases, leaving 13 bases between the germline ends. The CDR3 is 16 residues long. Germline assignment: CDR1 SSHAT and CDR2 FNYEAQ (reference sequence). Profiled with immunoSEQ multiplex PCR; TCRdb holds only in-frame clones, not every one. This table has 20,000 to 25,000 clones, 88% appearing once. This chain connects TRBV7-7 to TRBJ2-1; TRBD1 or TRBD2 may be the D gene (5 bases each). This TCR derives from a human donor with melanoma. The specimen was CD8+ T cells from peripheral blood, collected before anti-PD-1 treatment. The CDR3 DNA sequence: TGTGCCAGCAGCTTATCAGAGGGGTCAGCCTACAATGAGCAGTTCTTC. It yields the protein CASSLSEGSAYNEQFF.